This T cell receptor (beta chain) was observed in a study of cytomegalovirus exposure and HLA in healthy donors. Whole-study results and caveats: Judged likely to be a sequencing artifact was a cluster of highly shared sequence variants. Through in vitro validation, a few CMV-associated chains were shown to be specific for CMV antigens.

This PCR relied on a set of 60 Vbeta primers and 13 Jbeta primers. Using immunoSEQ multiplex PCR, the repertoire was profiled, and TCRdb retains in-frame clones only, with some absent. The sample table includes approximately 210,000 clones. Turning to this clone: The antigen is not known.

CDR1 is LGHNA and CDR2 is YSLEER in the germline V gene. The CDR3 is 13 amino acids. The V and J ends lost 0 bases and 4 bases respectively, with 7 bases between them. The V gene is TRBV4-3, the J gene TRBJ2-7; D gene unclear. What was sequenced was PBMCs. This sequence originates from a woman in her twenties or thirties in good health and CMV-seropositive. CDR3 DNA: TGCGCCAGCAGCCAAGATGCAGGATACGAGCAGTACTTC. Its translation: CASSQDAGYEQYF.